This TCR beta chain was found in a study of T cells of healthy individuals. Only a few counts were recorded for this clonotype. V lost 0 bases and J lost 7; bases outside the gene matches: 5. This CDR3 spans 16 amino acids. Germline V lookup: CDR1 LGHNT, CDR2 FRNRAP. MiXCR was run by TCRdb on the 5' RACE reads, yielding one entry per CDR3 protein. This table has more than 60,000 distinct CDR3 sequences, about 16% appearing once. The V and J genes are TRBV12-5 and TRBJ1-5; 11 positions match TRBD1. The sequence came from a human donor in good health. CDR3 DNA sequence: TGTGCTAGTGGTTTGGTACTGGGGGACAGGGGGCAGCCCCAGCATTTT. This codes for CASGLVLGDRGQPQHF.